Listed below are T cell receptor beta chains from one sample, sequenced in a study of cytomegalovirus exposure and HLA in healthy donors. Profiled with immunoSEQ multiplex PCR; TCRdb holds only in-frame clones, not every one. Among about 190,000 clones, around 83% were seen once, and the ten largest hold about 1.7%. Sequences were obtained from PBMCs. The origin of the receptors is a man aged 40-50 years in good health and CMV-seropositive. The conserved cysteine and the conserved F or W are not part of the CDR3 here. The order of the fields is clone size, J gene, V gene, CDR3 protein. Clone size is not always given. Where it is, it says once, few, many or a class for expanded clones.

clone_size: .
j_call: TRBJ1-1
v_call: TRBV4-2
cdr3_aa: ASSLSTGRPNTEAF

clone_size: .
j_call: TRBJ2-4
v_call: TRBV6-6
cdr3_aa: ASSYITGPKNIQY

clone_size: .
j_call: TRBJ1-3
v_call: TRBV13
cdr3_aa: ASSFMGRSGNTIY

clone_size: .
j_call: TRBJ1-1
v_call: TRBV29-1
cdr3_aa: SAGEPEAF

clone_size: .
j_call: TRBJ2-7
v_call: TRBV19
cdr3_aa: ASSITSGGSYEQY

clone_size: .
j_call: TRBJ2-7
v_call: TRBV5-1
cdr3_aa: ASSSTGNYEQY

clone_size: .
j_call: TRBJ1-2
v_call: TRBV2
cdr3_aa: ASSLTGRYGYT

clone_size: .
j_call: TRBJ2-7
v_call: TRBV15
cdr3_aa: ATSRGGRTYEQY

clone_size: .
j_call: TRBJ2-2
v_call: TRBV5-1
cdr3_aa: ASSLQGNTGELF

clone_size: .
j_call: TRBJ1-2
v_call: TRBV25-1
cdr3_aa: ASSGMTVYGYT

clone_size: .
j_call: TRBJ1-5
v_call: TRBV10-1
cdr3_aa: ASSEDRVEQPQH

clone_size: .
j_call: TRBJ2-7
v_call: TRBV5-1
cdr3_aa: ASSLEQGGSYEQY

clone_size: .
j_call: TRBJ1-1
v_call: TRBV4-1
cdr3_aa: ASSQPSLRGHTEAF

clone_size: once
j_call: TRBJ2-2
v_call: TRBV5-5
cdr3_aa: ASNQAGGSGELF

clone_size: .
j_call: TRBJ1-2
v_call: TRBV28
cdr3_aa: ASSLNRAGYGYT

clone_size: .
j_call: TRBJ2-3
v_call: TRBV10-3
cdr3_aa: AISEYLSGTDTQY

clone_size: few
j_call: TRBJ2-1
v_call: TRBV28
cdr3_aa: ASRWGTSDNEQF

clone_size: few
j_call: TRBJ1-1
v_call: TRBV6-4
cdr3_aa: ASSDWAGTGEAF

clone_size: .
j_call: TRBJ2-7
v_call: TRBV9
cdr3_aa: ASSQGGGGSEQY

clone_size: .
j_call: TRBJ1-6
v_call: TRBV5-1
cdr3_aa: ASSLTLGAGDSPLH

clone_size: .
j_call: TRBJ1-1
v_call: TRBV9
cdr3_aa: ASSVGRYSGAGSNTEAF

clone_size: .
j_call: TRBJ2-7
v_call: TRBV6-1
cdr3_aa: ASTRAGKTYEQY

clone_size: .
j_call: TRBJ2-5
v_call: TRBV29-1
cdr3_aa: SVYLGRTTYQETQY

clone_size: .
j_call: TRBJ2-7
v_call: TRBV6-5
cdr3_aa: ASSRTGITYEQY